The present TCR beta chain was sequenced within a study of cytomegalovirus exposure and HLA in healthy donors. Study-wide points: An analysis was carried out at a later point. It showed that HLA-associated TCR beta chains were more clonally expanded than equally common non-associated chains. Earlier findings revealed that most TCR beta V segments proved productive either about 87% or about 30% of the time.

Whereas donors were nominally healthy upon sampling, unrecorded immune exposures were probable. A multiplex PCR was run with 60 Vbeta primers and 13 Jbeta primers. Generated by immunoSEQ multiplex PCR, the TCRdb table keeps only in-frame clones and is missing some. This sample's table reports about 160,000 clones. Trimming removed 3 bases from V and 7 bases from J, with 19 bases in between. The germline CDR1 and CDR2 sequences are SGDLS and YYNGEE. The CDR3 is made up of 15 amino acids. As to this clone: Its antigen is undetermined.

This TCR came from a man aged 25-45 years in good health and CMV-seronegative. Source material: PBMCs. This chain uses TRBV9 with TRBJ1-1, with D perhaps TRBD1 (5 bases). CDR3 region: CASSALRVGLGEAFF. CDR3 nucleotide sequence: TGTGCCAGCAGCGCCCTCAGGGTAGGATTAGGTGAAGCTTTCTTT.